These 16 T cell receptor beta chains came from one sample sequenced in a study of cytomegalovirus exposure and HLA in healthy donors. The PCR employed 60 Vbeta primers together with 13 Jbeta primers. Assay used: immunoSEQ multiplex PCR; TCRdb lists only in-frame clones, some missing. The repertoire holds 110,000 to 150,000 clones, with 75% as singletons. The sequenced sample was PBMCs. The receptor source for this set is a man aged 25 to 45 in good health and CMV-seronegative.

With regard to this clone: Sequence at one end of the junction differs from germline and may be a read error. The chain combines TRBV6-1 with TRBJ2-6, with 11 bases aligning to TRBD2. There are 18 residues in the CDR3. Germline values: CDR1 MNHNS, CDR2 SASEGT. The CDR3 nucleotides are TGTGCCAGCAGTGATCAACTAGCGGGAGTTCTCGGGGCCAACGGCCTGACTTTC. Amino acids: CASSDQLAGVLGANGLTF.

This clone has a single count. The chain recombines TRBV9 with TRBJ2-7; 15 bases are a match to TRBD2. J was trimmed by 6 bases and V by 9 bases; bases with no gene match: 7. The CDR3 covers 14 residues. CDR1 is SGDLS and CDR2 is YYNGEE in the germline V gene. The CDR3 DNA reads TGTGCCACTTCGGGGGGACTAGCGGGAGGCGAGCAGTACTTC. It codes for CATSGGLAGGEQYF.

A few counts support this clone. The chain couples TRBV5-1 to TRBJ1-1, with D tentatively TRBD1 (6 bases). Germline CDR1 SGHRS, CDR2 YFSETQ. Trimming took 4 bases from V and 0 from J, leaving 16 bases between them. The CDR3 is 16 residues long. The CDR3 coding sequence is TGCGCCAGCAGCCGTTTGGGGGCAGGCGTGAACACTGAAGCTTTCTTT. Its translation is CASSRLGAGVNTEAFF. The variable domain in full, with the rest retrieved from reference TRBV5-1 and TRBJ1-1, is KAGVTQTPRYLIKTRGQQVTLSCSPISGHRSVSWYQQTPGQGLQFLFEYFSETQRNKGNFPGRFSGRQFSNSRSEMNVSTLELGDSALYLCASSRLGAGVNTEAFFGQGTRLTVV.

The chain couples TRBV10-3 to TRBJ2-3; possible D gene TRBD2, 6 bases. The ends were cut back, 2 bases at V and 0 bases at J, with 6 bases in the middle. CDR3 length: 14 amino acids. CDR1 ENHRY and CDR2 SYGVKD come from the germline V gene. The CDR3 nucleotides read TGTGCCATCAGTGAGCGGGGGAGCACAGATACGCAGTATTTT. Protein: CAISERGSTDTQYF.

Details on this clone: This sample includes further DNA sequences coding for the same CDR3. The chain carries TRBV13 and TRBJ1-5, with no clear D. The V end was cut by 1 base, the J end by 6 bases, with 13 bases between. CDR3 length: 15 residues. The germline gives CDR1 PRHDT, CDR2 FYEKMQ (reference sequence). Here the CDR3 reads CASSLVPTSSQPQHF. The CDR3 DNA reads TGTGCCAGCAGCTTAGTTCCGACATCTTCTCAGCCCCAGCATTTT.

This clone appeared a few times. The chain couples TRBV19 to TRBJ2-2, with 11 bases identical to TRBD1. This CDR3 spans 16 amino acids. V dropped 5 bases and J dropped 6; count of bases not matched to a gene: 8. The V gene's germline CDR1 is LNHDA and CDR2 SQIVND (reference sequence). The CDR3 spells CASSSGQGAGPGELFF. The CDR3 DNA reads TGTGCCAGTAGTTCCGGACAGGGGGCCGGGCCCGGGGAGCTGTTTTTT. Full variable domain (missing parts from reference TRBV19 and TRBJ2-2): DGGITQSPKYLFRKEGQNVTLSCEQNLNHDAMYWYRQDPGQGLRLIYYSQIVNDFQKGDIAEGYSVSREKKESFPLTVTSAQKNPTAFYLCASSSGQGAGPGELFFGEGSRLTVL.

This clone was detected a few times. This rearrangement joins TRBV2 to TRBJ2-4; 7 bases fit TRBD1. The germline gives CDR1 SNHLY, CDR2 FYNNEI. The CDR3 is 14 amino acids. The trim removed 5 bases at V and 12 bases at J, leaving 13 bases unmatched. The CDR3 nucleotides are TGTGCCAGCAGTCTCCAGGCGATACGGGACAGTCAGTACTTC. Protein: CASSLQAIRDSQYF.

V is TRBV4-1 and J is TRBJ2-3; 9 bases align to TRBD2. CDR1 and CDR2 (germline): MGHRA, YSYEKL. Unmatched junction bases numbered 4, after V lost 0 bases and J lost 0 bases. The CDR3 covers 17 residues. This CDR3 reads CASSQDPAGGSTDTQYF. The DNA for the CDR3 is TGCGCCAGCAGCCAAGATCCAGCGGGGGGAAGCACAGATACGCAGTATTTT.

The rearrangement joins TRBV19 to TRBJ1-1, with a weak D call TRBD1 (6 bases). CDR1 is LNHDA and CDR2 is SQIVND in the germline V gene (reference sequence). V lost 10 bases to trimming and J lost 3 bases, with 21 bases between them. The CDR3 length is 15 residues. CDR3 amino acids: CATFHRARGDTEAFF. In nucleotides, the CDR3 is TGTGCCACCTTCCACAGGGCGCGGGGGGACACTGAAGCTTTCTTT. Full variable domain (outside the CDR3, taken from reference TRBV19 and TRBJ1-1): DGGITQSPKYLFRKEGQNVTLSCEQNLNHDAMYWYRQDPGQGLRLIYYSQIVNDFQKGDIAEGYSVSREKKESFPLTVTSAQKNPTAFYLCATFHRARGDTEAFFGQGTRLTVV.

The DNA of the CDR3 is TGTGCCAGCACCCCCGCCCAGTACCGGGTCTACACCTTC. Translation: CASTPAQYRVYTF. This chain uses TRBV28 with TRBJ1-2, with D hard to call. CDR3 length: 13 amino acids. V was trimmed by 7 bases and J by 10 bases, leaving 19 bases between them. CDR1 is MDHEN, CDR2 SYDVKM, per germline.

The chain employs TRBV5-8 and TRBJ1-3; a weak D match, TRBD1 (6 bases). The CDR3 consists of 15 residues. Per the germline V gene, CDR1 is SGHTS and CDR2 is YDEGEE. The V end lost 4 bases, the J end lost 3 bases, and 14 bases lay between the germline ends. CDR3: CASSPTGAVGNTIYF. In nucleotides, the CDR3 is TGTGCCAGCAGCCCGACAGGCGCCGTTGGAAACACCATATATTTT.

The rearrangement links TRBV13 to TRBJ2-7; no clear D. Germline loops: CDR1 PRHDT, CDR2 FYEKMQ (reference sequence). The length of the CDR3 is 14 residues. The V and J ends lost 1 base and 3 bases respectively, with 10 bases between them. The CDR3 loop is CASSLAAPGYEQYF. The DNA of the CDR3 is TGTGCCAGCAGCTTAGCAGCCCCGGGCTACGAGCAGTACTTC.

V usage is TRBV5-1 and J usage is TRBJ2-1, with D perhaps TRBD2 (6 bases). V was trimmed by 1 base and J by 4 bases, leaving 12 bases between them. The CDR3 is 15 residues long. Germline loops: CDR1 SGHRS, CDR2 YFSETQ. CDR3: CASSLSGSSYNEQFF. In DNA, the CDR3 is TGCGCCAGCAGCTTGAGCGGGTCGAGTTACAATGAGCAGTTCTTC.

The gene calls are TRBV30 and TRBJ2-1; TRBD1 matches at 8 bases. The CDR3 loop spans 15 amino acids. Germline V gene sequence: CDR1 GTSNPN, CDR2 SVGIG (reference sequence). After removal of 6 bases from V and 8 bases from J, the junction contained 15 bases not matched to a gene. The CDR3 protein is CACTPGQGARDEQFF. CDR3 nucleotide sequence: TGTGCCTGCACCCCCGGGCAGGGGGCGCGGGATGAGCAGTTCTTC.

CDR3 DNA sequence: TGTGCCAGCAGTTTATCGTCGGCAGGGTTGGGCGAGCAGTACTTC. Its protein product is CASSLSSAGLGEQYF. The V and J genes are TRBV27 and TRBJ2-7; TRBD1 is a possible D gene (5 bases). Trimming left V 0 bases short and J 6 bases short, with 15 bases between. The germline gives CDR1 MNHEY, CDR2 SMNVEV (reference sequence). The CDR3 contains 15 residues.

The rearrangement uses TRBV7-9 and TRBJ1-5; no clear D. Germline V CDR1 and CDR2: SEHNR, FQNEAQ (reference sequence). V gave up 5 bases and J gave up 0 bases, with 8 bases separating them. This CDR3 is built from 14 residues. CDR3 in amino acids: CASSTVYSNQPQHF. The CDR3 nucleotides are TGTGCCAGCAGCACAGTCTATAGCAATCAGCCCCAGCATTTT. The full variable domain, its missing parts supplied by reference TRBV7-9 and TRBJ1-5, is DTGVSQNPRHKITKRGQNVTFRCDPISEHNRLYWYRQTLGQGPEFLTYFQNEAQLEKSRLLSDRFSAERPKGSFSTLEIQRTEQGDSAMYLCASSTVYSNQPQHFGDGTRLSIL.